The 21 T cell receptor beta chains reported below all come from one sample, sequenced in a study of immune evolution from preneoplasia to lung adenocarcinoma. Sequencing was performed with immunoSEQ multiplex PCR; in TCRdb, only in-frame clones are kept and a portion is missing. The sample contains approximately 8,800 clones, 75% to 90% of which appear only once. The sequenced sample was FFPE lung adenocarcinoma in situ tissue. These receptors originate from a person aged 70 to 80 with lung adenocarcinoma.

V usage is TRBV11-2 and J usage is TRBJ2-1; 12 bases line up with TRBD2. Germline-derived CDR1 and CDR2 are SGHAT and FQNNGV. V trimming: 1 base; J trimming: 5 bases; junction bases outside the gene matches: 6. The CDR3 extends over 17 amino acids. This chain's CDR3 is CASSLGLAGARNNEQFF. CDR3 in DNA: TGTGCCAGCAGCTTAGGACTAGCGGGAGCACGAAACAATGAGCAGTTCTTC.

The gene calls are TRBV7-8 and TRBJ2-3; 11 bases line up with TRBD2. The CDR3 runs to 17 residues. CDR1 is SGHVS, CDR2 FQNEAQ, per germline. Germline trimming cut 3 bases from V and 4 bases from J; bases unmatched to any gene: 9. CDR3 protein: CASSFPNSGRGSDTQYF. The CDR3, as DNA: TGTGCCAGCAGCTTCCCTAATAGCGGGAGGGGGTCAGATACGCAGTATTTT.

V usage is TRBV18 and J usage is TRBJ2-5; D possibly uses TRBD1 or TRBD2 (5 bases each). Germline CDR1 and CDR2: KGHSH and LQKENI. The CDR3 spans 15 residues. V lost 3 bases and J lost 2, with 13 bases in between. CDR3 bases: TGTGCCAGCTCACCTCCCGGGGCGGTGCAAGAGACCCAGTACTTC. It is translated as CASSPPGAVQETQYF.

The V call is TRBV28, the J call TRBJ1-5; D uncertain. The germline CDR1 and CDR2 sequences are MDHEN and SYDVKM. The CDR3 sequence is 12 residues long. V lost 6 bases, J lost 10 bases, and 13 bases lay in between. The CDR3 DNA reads TGTGCCAGCAGCCTAGGACCGTTACCCCAGCATTTT. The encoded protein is CASSLGPLPQHF.

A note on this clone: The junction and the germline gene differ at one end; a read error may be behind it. This CDR3 is CASSLANSEAFF. CDR3 nucleotides: TGTGCCAGCAGCTTGGCTAACAGTGAAGCTTTCTTT. The chain recombines TRBV7-9 with TRBJ1-1; D gene ambiguous. Germline V gene sequence: CDR1 SEHNR, CDR2 FQNEAQ (reference sequence). This CDR3 contains 12 residues.

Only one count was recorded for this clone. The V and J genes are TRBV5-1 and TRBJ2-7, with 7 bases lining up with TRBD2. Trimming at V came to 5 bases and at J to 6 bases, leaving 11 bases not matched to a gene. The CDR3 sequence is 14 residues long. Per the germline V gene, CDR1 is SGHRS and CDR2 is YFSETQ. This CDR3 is CASSLRTSGGEQYF. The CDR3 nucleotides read TGCGCCAGCAGTCTTCGGACTAGTGGTGGCGAGCAGTACTTC.

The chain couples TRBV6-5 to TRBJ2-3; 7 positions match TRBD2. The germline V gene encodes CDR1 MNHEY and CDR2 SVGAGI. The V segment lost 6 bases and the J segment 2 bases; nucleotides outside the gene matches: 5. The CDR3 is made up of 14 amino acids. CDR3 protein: CASSASGNTDTQYF. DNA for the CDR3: TGTGCCAGCAGCGCCAGCGGGAACACAGATACGCAGTATTTT.

The CDR3 loop is CASSPGGLGANVLTF. For the CDR3, the DNA is TGTGCCAGCAGCCCCGGGGGGCTAGGGGCCAACGTCCTGACTTTC. The V call is TRBV7-9, the J call TRBJ2-6; D perhaps matches TRBD2 (7 bases). The V end was cut by 5 bases, the J end by 4 bases, with 12 bases between. This CDR3 region has 15 residues. The germline CDR1 and CDR2 sequences are SEHNR and FQNEAQ (reference sequence).

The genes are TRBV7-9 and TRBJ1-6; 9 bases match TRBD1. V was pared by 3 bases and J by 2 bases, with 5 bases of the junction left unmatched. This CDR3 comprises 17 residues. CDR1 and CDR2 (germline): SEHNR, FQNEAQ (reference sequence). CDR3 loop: CASSFTGGMTYNSPLHF. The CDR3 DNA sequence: TGTGCCAGCAGCTTTACAGGGGGCATGACCTATAATTCACCCCTCCACTTT.

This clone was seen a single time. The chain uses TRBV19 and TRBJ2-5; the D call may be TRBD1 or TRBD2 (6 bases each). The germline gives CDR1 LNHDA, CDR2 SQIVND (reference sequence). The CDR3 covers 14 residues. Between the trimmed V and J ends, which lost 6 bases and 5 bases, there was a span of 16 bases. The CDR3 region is CASRNRERGETQYF. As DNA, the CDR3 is TGTGCCAGTAGGAACCGGGAGAGGGGGGAGACCCAGTACTTC.

The CDR3 coding sequence is TGTGCCAGCAGTGCCTTGAAGTGGGAGAACACCGGGGAGCTGTTTTTT. Its translation: CASSALKWENTGELFF. The chain employs TRBV6-1 and TRBJ2-2, with no clear D. The CDR3 totals 16 residues. Germline assignment: CDR1 MNHNS and CDR2 SASEGT. With 4 bases removed from V and 1 base from J, the gap between germline ends came to 13 bases.

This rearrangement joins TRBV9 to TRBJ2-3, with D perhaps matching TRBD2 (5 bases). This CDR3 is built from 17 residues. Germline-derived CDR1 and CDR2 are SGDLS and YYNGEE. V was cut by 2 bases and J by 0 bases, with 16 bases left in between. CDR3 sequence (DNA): TGTGCCAGCAGCGTTGAGTTGGGAGCGCCTAGCACAGATACGCAGTATTTT. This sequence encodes CASSVELGAPSTDTQYF.

CDR3 in amino acids: CASSLNGGSYNEQFF. The DNA for the CDR3 is TGTGCCAGCAGCTTAAACGGGGGCTCCTACAATGAGCAGTTCTTC. This chain joins TRBV11-3 and TRBJ2-1; TRBD2 is a possible D gene (6 bases). CDR1 and CDR2 from the germline V gene are SGHNT and YENEEA. This CDR3 spans 15 amino acids. V was trimmed by 2 bases and J by 0 bases, leaving 8 bases between them.

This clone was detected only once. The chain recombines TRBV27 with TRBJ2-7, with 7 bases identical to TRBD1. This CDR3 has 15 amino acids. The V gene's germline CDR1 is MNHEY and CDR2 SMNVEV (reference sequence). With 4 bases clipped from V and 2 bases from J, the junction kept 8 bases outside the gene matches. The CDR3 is CASSSQPGQTYEQYF. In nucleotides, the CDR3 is TGTGCCAGCAGTTCACAGCCGGGACAGACCTACGAGCAGTACTTC.

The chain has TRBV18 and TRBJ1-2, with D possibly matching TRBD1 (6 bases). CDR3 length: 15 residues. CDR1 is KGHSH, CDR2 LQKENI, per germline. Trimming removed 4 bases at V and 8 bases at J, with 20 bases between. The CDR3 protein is CASSRTRDTFGGYTF. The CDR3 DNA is TGTGCCAGCTCACGGACCCGGGACACTTTTGGAGGCTACACCTTC. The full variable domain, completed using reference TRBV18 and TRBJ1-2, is NAGVMQNPRHLVRRRGQEARLRCSPMKGHSHVYWYRQLPEEGLKFMVYLQKENIIDESGMPKERFSAEFPKEGPSILRIQQVVRGDSAAYFCASSRTRDTFGGYTFGSGTRLTVV.

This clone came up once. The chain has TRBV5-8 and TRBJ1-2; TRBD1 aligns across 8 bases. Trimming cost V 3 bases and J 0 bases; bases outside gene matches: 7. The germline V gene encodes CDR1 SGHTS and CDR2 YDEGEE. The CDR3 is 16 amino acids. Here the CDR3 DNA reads TGTGCCAGCAGCTCTCGACAGGGGCGAGCTAACTATGGCTACACCTTC. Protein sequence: CASSSRQGRANYGYTF.

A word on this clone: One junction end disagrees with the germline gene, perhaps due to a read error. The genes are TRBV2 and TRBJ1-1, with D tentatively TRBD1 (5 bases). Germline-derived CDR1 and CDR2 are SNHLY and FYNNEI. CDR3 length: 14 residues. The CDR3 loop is CASRDVVRVRGALF. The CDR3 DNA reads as TGTGCCAGCAGGGATGTCGTTCGTGTTAGGGGAGCTCTCTTT.

The chain's CDR3 is CASSLVVPDTEAFF. The CDR3 DNA reads as TGTGCCAGCAGCTTAGTGGTTCCGGACACTGAAGCTTTCTTT. This chain joins TRBV7-8 and TRBJ1-1; no clear D gene. Germline V gene data show CDR1 as SGHVS and CDR2 as FQNEAQ. The CDR3 covers 14 residues. V was pared by 1 base and J by 3 bases, with 9 bases between.

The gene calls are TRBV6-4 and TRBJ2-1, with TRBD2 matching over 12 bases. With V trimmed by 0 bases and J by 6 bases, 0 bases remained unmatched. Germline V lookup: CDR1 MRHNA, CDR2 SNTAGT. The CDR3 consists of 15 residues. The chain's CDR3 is CASSDSTSGSNEQFF. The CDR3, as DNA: TGTGCCAGCAGTGACTCGACTAGCGGGAGCAATGAGCAGTTCTTC.

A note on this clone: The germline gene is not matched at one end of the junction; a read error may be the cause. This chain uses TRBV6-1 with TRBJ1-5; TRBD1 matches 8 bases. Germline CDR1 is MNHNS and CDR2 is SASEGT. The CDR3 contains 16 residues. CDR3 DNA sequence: TGTACCAGCAGTGGCCGGGACAGGACTCTGAAACAGCCCCAGCATTTT. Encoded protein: CTSSGRDRTLKQPQHF.

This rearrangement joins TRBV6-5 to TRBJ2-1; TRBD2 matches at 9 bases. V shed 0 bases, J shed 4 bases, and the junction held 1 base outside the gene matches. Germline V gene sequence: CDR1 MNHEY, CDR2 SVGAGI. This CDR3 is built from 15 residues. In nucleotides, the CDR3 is TGTGCCAGCAGTTACTCGGCGGGGGGGTACAATGAGCAGTTCTTC. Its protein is CASSYSAGGYNEQFF.